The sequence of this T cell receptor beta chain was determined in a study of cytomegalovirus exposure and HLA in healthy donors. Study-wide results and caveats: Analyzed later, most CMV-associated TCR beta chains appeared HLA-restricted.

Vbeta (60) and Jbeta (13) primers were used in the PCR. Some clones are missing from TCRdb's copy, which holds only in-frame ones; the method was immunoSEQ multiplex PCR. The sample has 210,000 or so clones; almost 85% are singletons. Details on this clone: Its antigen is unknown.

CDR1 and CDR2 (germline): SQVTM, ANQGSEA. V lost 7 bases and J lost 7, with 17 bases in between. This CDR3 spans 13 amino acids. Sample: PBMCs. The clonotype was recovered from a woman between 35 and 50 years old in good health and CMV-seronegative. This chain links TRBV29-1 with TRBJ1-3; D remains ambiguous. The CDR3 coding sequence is TGCAGCGCCCTCGGAGCAGTAGGTAACACCATATATTTT. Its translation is CSALGAVGNTIYF.